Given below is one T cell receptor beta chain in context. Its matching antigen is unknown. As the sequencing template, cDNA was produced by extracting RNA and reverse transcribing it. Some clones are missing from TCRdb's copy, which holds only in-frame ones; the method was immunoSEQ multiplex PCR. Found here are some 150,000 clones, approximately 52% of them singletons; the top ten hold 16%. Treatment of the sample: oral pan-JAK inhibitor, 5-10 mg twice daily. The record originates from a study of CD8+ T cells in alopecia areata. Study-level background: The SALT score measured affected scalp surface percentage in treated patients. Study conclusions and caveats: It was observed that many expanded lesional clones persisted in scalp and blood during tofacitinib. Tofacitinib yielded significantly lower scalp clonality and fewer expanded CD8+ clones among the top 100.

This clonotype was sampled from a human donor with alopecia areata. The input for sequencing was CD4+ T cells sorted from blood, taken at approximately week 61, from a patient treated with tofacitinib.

The CDR3 DNA reads TGTGCCAGCACCCCCCTCAAGGCAGGCAACAATCAGCCCCAGCATTTT. It yields the protein CASTPLKAGNNQPQHF. V usage is TRBV28 and J usage is TRBJ1-5; no reliable D call. V was clipped by 7 bases and J by 3 bases, with 19 bases between them. The V gene's germline CDR1 is MDHEN and CDR2 SYDVKM. This CDR3 comprises 16 residues.